This T cell receptor beta chain stems from a study of prognosis after radiotherapy for stage I lung cancer. Findings and caveats of the study: Patients who had metastases reportedly showed TRBV and TRBJ gene usage that varied from that of patients who did not.

Multiplex PCR in two rounds served to amplify TCR beta CDR3 from genomic DNA. The first PCR round targeted every TRBV and TRBJ gene with specific primers. Each CDR3 protein gets one entry after TCRdb re-called the multiplex PCR reads with MiXCR. The sample lists around 17,000 distinct CDR3 sequences; 29% were seen once. This clonotype was observed at least ten times. Its antigen is unknown. The sequences come from PBMCs, collected before or after stereotactic body radiation therapy (not recorded which). The TCR comes from a donor of 50 years or more with non-small cell lung cancer.

DNA for the CDR3: TGCAGTGCTAGGGGGGAAGCGGACACTGAAGCTTTCTTT. Amino acid sequence: CSARGEADTEAFF. V is TRBV20-1 and J is TRBJ1-1; D perhaps matches TRBD1 (5 bases). The V end lost 3 bases, the J end lost 3 bases, and 11 bases lay between the germline ends. Germline loops: CDR1 DFQATT, CDR2 SNEGSKA (reference sequence). This CDR3 is 13 amino acids long.